These 16 T cell receptor beta chains share one sample of origin, sequenced in a study of siplizumab effects on memory and regulatory T cells. Coculture of mixed lymphocyte reaction cells was performed at 37°C for approximately 6 days. No antigen has been assigned to these receptors. The protocol was immunoSEQ multiplex PCR, while the TCRdb copy is restricted to in-frame clones and leaves out a portion. The repertoire includes 9,500 to 15,000 clones, around 46% of them detected once, and 35% to 40% sits in the top ten. Sequencing input: CFSE-low (dividing) CD8+ T cells sorted from an allogeneic mixed lymphocyte reaction. These receptors originate from a human donor in good health; the cells came from an allogeneic mixed lymphocyte reaction. Some clones in this sample may be carry-over from other donors' samples.

This clone was detected only a few times. The gene calls are TRBV10-3 and TRBJ2-7; weak D call: TRBD2 (5 bases). CDR3 length: 13 residues. With 3 bases removed from V and 7 bases from J, the gap between germline ends came to 13 bases. The germline CDR1 and CDR2 sequences are ENHRY and SYGVKD. The CDR3 DNA reads TGTGCCATCAGTGACCTGACTCGGGGAGAGCAGTACTTC. This sequence encodes CAISDLTRGEQYF.

Concerning this clone itself: A much larger clonotype is one base distant, so this may be a read error. The chain employs TRBV10-2 and TRBJ1-1; D possibly corresponds to TRBD1 (6 bases). In germline, CDR1 is WSHSY, CDR2 SAAADI. This CDR3 is 13 amino acids long. The CDR3 sequence: CASPGAQGTETFF. CDR3 bases: TGCGCCAGCCCGGGGGCTCAGGGAACTGAAACTTTCTTT.

The J gene is TRBJ1-1, the V gene TRBV7-8; a possible D gene is TRBD1 (6 bases). The CDR3 loop spans 14 amino acids. Germline V gives CDR1 SGHVS, CDR2 FQNEAQ. V lost 5 bases and J 7 bases, leaving 17 bases between the germline ends. The CDR3 loop reads CASSRPGGAYEAFF. DNA for the CDR3: TGTGCCAGCAGCCGGCCGGGGGGGGCGTATGAAGCTTTCTTT.

This clone is classed as medium-sized. The chain is built from TRBV27 and TRBJ2-7; TRBD1 might be the D (6 bases). Between the trimmed V and J ends, which lost 5 bases and 6 bases, there was a span of 14 bases. The germline gives CDR1 MNHEY, CDR2 SMNVEV (reference sequence). The length of the CDR3 is 13 residues. The CDR3 DNA reads as TGTGCCAGCAGTCTGGGACCAGGGGTCGAGCAGTACTTC. Translating gives CASSLGPGVEQYF.

The chain links TRBV5-4 to TRBJ2-6, with D perhaps matching TRBD1 (6 bases). Trimming left V 5 bases short and J 0 bases short, with 9 bases between. The CDR3 has 15 amino acids. In germline, CDR1 is SGHNT, CDR2 YYREEE (reference sequence). Here the CDR3 DNA reads TGTGCCAGCAGGGGACACTCCTCTGGGGCCAACGTCCTGACTTTC. It translates to CASRGHSSGANVLTF.

This chain links TRBV7-9 with TRBJ2-5; D gene unclear. The CDR3 sequence is 12 residues long. V dropped 3 bases and J dropped 13 bases, with 15 bases sitting between them. CDR1 is SEHNR, CDR2 FQNEAQ, per germline (reference sequence). The CDR3 loop is CASSFGQALWYF. The CDR3 DNA sequence: TGTGCCAGCAGCTTCGGCCAGGCCTTGTGGTACTTC. Combining the CDR3 with reference TRBV7-9 and TRBJ2-5 gives the whole variable domain DTGVSQNPRHKITKRGQNVTFRCDPISEHNRLYWYRQTLGQGPEFLTYFQNEAQLEKSRLLSDRFSAERPKGSFSTLEIQRTEQGDSAMYLCASSFGQALWYFGPGTRLLVL.

This clone was seen a few times. The chain uses TRBV13 and TRBJ2-3; TRBD2 is a possible D gene (5 bases). V was clipped by 5 bases and J by 2 bases, with 20 bases between them. CDR3 length: 17 amino acids. The germline CDR1 and CDR2 sequences are PRHDT and FYEKMQ (reference sequence). CDR3 amino acids: CASSPLMSGAPTDTQYF. The CDR3 DNA reads as TGTGCCAGCAGCCCGTTGATGAGCGGAGCCCCCACAGATACGCAGTATTTT. Full variable domain (remainder filled in from reference TRBV13 and TRBJ2-3): AAGVIQSPRHLIKEKRETATLKCYPIPRHDTVYWYQQGPGQDPQFLISFYEKMQSDKGSIPDRFSAQQFSDYHSELNMSSLELGDSALYFCASSPLMSGAPTDTQYFGPGTRLTVL.

The rearrangement links TRBV13 to TRBJ2-1; 8 positions match TRBD2. In germline, CDR1 is PRHDT, CDR2 FYEKMQ (reference sequence). This CDR3 comprises 15 residues. Trimming removed 0 bases from V and 7 bases from J; junction bases left unmatched: 5. In DNA form, the CDR3 reads TGTGCCAGCAGCTTAGGGAATAGCGGGGTTAATGAGCAGTTCTTC. Its protein is CASSLGNSGVNEQFF. The complete variable domain, with remaining parts taken from reference TRBV13 and TRBJ2-1, reads AAGVIQSPRHLIKEKRETATLKCYPIPRHDTVYWYQQGPGQDPQFLISFYEKMQSDKGSIPDRFSAQQFSDYHSELNMSSLELGDSALYFCASSLGNSGVNEQFFGPGTRLTVL.

The chain recombines TRBV7-6 with TRBJ2-5, with TRBD2 matching 7 bases. The end of the DNA is better explained by TRBJ2-7, so the J call may be wrong. From germline, CDR1 is SGHVS and CDR2 FNYEAQ. The CDR3 contains 15 residues. CDR3 sequence: CASSFSSGWDYEQYF. In nucleotides, the CDR3 is TGTGCCAGCAGCTTCTCTAGCGGTTGGGACTACGAGCAGTACTTC.

The J gene is TRBJ2-7, the V gene TRBV5-8; a weak D match, TRBD2 (7 bases). This CDR3 spans 13 amino acids. CDR1 is SGHTS, CDR2 YDEGEE, per germline. Trimming removed 1 base from V and 7 bases from J, with 12 bases in between. The CDR3 spells CASSLWGGREQYF. DNA of the CDR3: TGTGCCAGCAGCTTGTGGGGGGGGCGTGAGCAGTACTTC.

This clone was picked up a small number of times. CDR3 bases: TGTGCCAGCAGTTTATCCGGGGCCACCGGGCAGTTCTTC. This encodes CASSLSGATGQFF. The chain joins TRBV27 to TRBJ2-1, with D perhaps matching TRBD1 or TRBD2 (5 bases each). The germline CDR1 and CDR2 sequences are MNHEY and SMNVEV (reference sequence). Trimming removed 0 bases at V and 12 bases at J, with 12 bases between. This CDR3 contains 13 residues.

The chain links TRBV11-2 to TRBJ2-1; D unresolved. This CDR3 contains 12 residues. V was shortened by 2 bases and J by 9 bases, with 8 bases between the two germline ends. Germline V gene sequence: CDR1 SGHAT, CDR2 FQNNGV. The chain's CDR3 is CASSLSVSEQFF. The CDR3 region has the DNA TGTGCCAGCAGCTTAAGTGTGAGTGAGCAGTTCTTC. The whole variable domain, remainder taken from reference TRBV11-2 and TRBJ2-1, is EAGVAQSPRYKIIEKRQSVAFWCNPISGHATLYWYQQILGQGPKLLIQFQNNGVVDDSQLPKDRFSAERLKGVDSTLKIQPAKLEDSAVYLCASSLSVSEQFFGPGTRLTVL.

The chain is built from TRBV27 and TRBJ2-7, with a possible D match to TRBD2 (6 bases). Germline V CDR1 and CDR2: MNHEY, SMNVEV (reference sequence). This CDR3 contains 14 residues. V lost 6 bases, J lost 0 bases, and 12 bases lay in between. The CDR3 is CASRIAAISYEQYF. The CDR3 nucleotides are TGTGCCAGCAGAATAGCGGCGATCTCCTACGAGCAGTACTTC.

The chain carries TRBV4-1 and TRBJ1-5; 9 bases line up with TRBD1. Germline CDR1 MGHRA, CDR2 YSYEKL. The ends lost 1 base at V and 7 bases at J; junction bases unmatched: 5. The CDR3 consists of 15 residues. The DNA for the CDR3 is TGCGCCAGCAGCCAAGTAGGGACAGGGAGCCAGCCCCAGCATTTT. Protein product: CASSQVGTGSQPQHF.

The gene calls are TRBV7-9 and TRBJ1-4; no definite D call. V was shortened by 5 bases and J by 3 bases, with 16 bases between the two germline ends. Germline CDR1 reads SEHNR; CDR2 reads FQNEAQ (reference sequence). The CDR3 is 16 amino acids. CDR3 coding DNA: TGTGCCAGCAGCACAACGACCGGATTCCCTAATGAAAAACTGTTTTTT. This translates into CASSTTTGFPNEKLFF.

This clone was observed a few times. The chain has TRBV4-2 and TRBJ2-1, with 15 bases matching TRBD2. This CDR3 contains 19 residues. V was clipped by 2 bases and J by 0 bases; unmatched bases: 5. Germline CDR1 is LGHNA and CDR2 is YNFKEQ. CDR3 residues: CASSQPGLAGGSSYNEQFF. CDR3 DNA: TGTGCCAGCAGCCAACCGGGACTAGCGGGAGGATCCTCCTACAATGAGCAGTTCTTC.